The 4 T cell receptor beta chains presented below share a single source sample, sequenced in a study of T cells after yellow fever vaccination. TCRdb used MiXCR to reprocess the 5' RACE reads, holding one entry per CDR3 protein. The sample carries about 260,000 distinct CDR3 sequences, 3.6% recorded once. The sample was PBMCs, taken 15 days after the yellow fever booster vaccination. These receptors were obtained from a young man who received the YFV17D yellow fever vaccine.

The sample holds many counts of this clonotype. The J gene is TRBJ2-1, the V gene TRBV5-1, with 7 bases that match TRBD1. The CDR3 loop spans 16 amino acids. J was trimmed by 5 bases and V by 5 bases; bases with no gene match: 13. In germline, CDR1 is SGHRS, CDR2 YFSETQ. The CDR3 is CASRRNRQGGNNEQFF. The CDR3 DNA sequence: TGCGCCAGCAGGAGGAATAGACAGGGTGGGAACAATGAGCAGTTCTTC.

At least ten counts were recorded for this clonotype. V usage is TRBV12-3 or TRBV12-4 and J usage is TRBJ2-5; TRBD2 matches at 13 bases. The CDR3 extends over 18 amino acids. After removal of 6 bases from V and 0 bases from J, the junction contained 10 bases not matched to a gene. The CDR3 sequence is CASSPAGLAGPYQETQYF. DNA of the CDR3: TGTGCCAGCAGCCCCGCGGGACTAGCGGGGCCCTACCAAGAGACCCAGTACTTC.

V usage is TRBV19 and J usage is TRBJ1-6; unclear D gene. Per the germline V gene, CDR1 is LNHDA and CDR2 is SQIVND (reference sequence). The CDR3 contains 14 residues. Trimming left V 4 bases short and J 0 bases short, with 4 bases between. CDR3 in amino acids: CASSTSSYNSPLHF. In DNA, the CDR3 is TGTGCCAGTAGTACAAGCTCCTATAATTCACCCCTCCACTTT.

The sample holds many counts of this clonotype. The chain joins TRBV7-2 to TRBJ1-6, with D unclear. Looked up from germline, CDR1 is SGHTA and CDR2 is FQGNSA. The CDR3 is 15 residues long. Trimming stripped 2 bases from V and 13 bases from J, with 18 bases between. As DNA, the CDR3 is TGTGCCAGCAGCTTAAGATGGCAAGGATTGTGGCCCCTCCACTTT. Its translation: CASSLRWQGLWPLHF.